This TCR beta chain was sequenced for a study of monozygotic twins with inflammatory bowel disease. In preparing each TCR library, 3,000 to 4,000 ng of total RNA was used. UMIs that included a 6-nucleotide sample barcode were added by template switching, which took place during cDNA synthesis. One entry per CDR3 protein, without DNA, is what TCRdb gives after re-calling the 5' RACE reads. The sample holds roughly 330,000 distinct CDR3 sequences. According to its frequency, this clonotype is medium-sized. Blood, 2 to 2.5 ml, was drawn per donor. In germline, CDR1 is SEHNR, CDR2 FQNEAQ (reference sequence). CDR3 length: 15 amino acids.

The clonotype originates from a human donor with ulcerative colitis or Crohn's disease, or a healthy co-twin of an affected twin (not recorded which). The sequenced sample was blood. The chain recombines TRBV7-9 with TRBJ1-6; TCRdb indicates TRBD1, and absent DNA this call remains unverified. CDR3 residues: CASRSMGGYNSPLHF.